Listed below are T cell receptor beta chains from one sample, sequenced in a study of T cell repertoires in cytomegalovirus infection. Via MiXCR, TCRdb re-called the reads, giving one row per CDR3 protein. This table has approximately 600,000 distinct CDR3 sequences, 40% appearing once. No antigen has been assigned to these receptors. Specimen: cultured PBMCs, collected from culture after CMV antigen stimulation. These receptors all stem from a human donor in good health (CMV status not recorded). Some clones in this sample may be carry-over from other donors' samples. CDR3s include the opening cysteine and the closing phenylalanine or tryptophan. The D gene is left open where the match is weak. Not all rows give a size; the values are once, few, many and, for expanded clones, a class.

V gene	clone size	D gene	CDR3 length	J gene	CDR3 protein	CDR3 DNA
TRBV6-1	NA	TRBD2	11	TRBJ2-5	CASGRRGGEAF	TGTGCCAGCGGGAGGCGGGGGGGGGAGGCTTTC
TRBV7-2	many	NA	14	TRBJ1-3	CASSPHFSGNTIYF	TGTGCCAGCAGCCCCCACTTCAGCGGAAACACCATATATTTT
TRBV7-9	NA	NA	16	TRBJ1-1	CASSSLRTGMNTEAFF	TGTGCCAGCAGCTCGCTTCGGACCGGTATGAACACTGAAGCTTTCTTT
TRBV19	NA	TRBD2	19	TRBJ2-4	CASSYTSGRLKVAKNIQYF	TGTGCCAGTAGTTATACTAGCGGAAGACTTAAGGTGGCCAAAAACATTCAGTACTTC
TRBV6-1	NA	TRBD1	15	TRBJ2-1	CASSEEKGAYNEQFF	TGTGCCAGCAGTGAAGAGAAGGGGGCTTACAATGAGCAGTTCTTC
TRBV7-6	NA	TRBD2	16	TRBJ2-5	CASSLALVAGVETQYF	TGTGCCAGCAGCTTAGCGTTAGTAGCGGGAGTGGAGACCCAGTACTTC
TRBV20-1	NA	NA	14	TRBJ1-1	CSARDPSGNTEAFF	TGCAGTGCTAGAGACCCCTCAGGTAACACTGAAGCTTTCTTT
TRBV20-1	NA	NA	15	TRBJ2-3	CSARKTLGATDTQYF	TGCAGTGCTAGAAAGACCCTAGGGGCCACAGATACGCAGTATTTT
TRBV7-3	few	NA	15	TRBJ2-3	CASSFFAASTDTQYF	TGTGCCAGCAGCTTCTTTGCGGCAAGCACAGATACGCAGTATTTT
TRBV7-2	few	TRBD1	14	TRBJ1-1	CASSLQQGRSEAFF	TGTGCCAGCAGCTTACAACAGGGGCGGAGTGAAGCTTTCTTT
TRBV7-6	NA	NA	13	TRBJ2-4	CASSSGVFNIQYF	TGTGCCAGCAGCTCCGGGGTTTTCAACATTCAGTACTTC
TRBV7-8	NA	NA	16	TRBJ1-4	CASSLEPSRSNEKLFF	TGTGCCAGCAGCTTAGAGCCATCAAGGTCTAATGAAAAACTGTTTTTT
TRBV7-6	NA	NA	13	TRBJ2-1	CASSPRDYNEQFF	TGTGCCAGCAGCCCCCGGGACTACAATGAGCAGTTCTTC
TRBV7-9	NA	NA	14	TRBJ1-1	CASSSRRGNTEAFF	TGTGCCAGCAGCTCTCGCAGGGGGAACACTGAAGCTTTCTTT
TRBV6-2/TRBV6-3	few	NA	13	TRBJ1-3	CASKYDGGNTIYF	TGTGCCAGCAAATACGACGGGGGAAACACCATATATTTT
TRBV6-6	NA	NA	13	TRBJ2-5	CASMIPNQETQYF	TGTGCCAGCATGATTCCTAACCAAGAGACCCAGTACTTC
TRBV7-8	NA	TRBD2	15	TRBJ2-1	CASSPISGRYDEQFF	TGTGCCAGCAGCCCCATTAGCGGGAGGTACGATGAGCAGTTCTTC
TRBV7-8	few	NA	15	TRBJ1-3	CASSIGVYSGNTIYF	TGTGCCAGCAGCATAGGGGTATACTCTGGAAACACCATATATTTT
TRBV7-2	NA	TRBD1	17	TRBJ2-2	CASSLGSRTGRSRELFF	TGTGCCAGCAGCTTAGGCTCGCGGACAGGGAGGTCCCGGGAGCTGTTTTTT
TRBV19	NA	TRBD1	14	TRBJ2-1	CASSMRQGYNEQFF	TGTGCCAGTAGTATGAGACAGGGATACAATGAGCAGTTCTTC
TRBV7-2	few	TRBD1	15	TRBJ2-7	CASSLGGPLIYEQYF	TGTGCCAGCTCCCTAGGGGGCCCACTTATTTACGAGCAGTACTTC
TRBV11-2	few	TRBD1	14	TRBJ2-5	CASSERGQGATQYF	TGTGCCAGCAGCGAGAGAGGACAGGGTGCGACCCAGTACTTC
TRBV4-1	NA	NA	13	TRBJ1-1	CASSTAQVTEAFF	TGCGCCAGCAGCACCGCGCAGGTAACTGAAGCTTTCTTT
TRBV12-3/TRBV12-4	few	NA	16	TRBJ1-1	CASSFFFQGTNTEAFF	TGTGCCAGCAGTTTTTTTTTTCAGGGAACGAACACTGAAGCTTTCTTT
TRBV6-8	NA	TRBD2	14	TRBJ2-3	CASSPSEGAGEPYF	TGTGCCAGCAGCCCATCCGAAGGAGCGGGAGAGCCGTATTTT
TRBV6-1	NA	NA	13	TRBJ2-7	CASSGHLSYEQYF	TGTGCCTCCTCGGGACACCTCTCCTACGAGCAGTACTTC
TRBV25-1	few	NA	13	TRBJ2-1	CASSTRVDNEQFF	TGTGCCAGCAGTACGCGGGTCGACAATGAGCAGTTCTTC
TRBV11-2	few	NA	15	TRBJ2-1	CASSLVPLNYNEQFF	TGTGCCAGCAGCTTGGTCCCCCTTAACTACAATGAGCAGTTCTTC
TRBV6-5	NA	NA	14	TRBJ2-7	CASRTGTLSYEQYF	TGTGCCAGCAGAACCGGGACCCTCTCCTACGAGCAGTACTTC
TRBV6-2/TRBV6-3	NA	NA	13	TRBJ2-3	CASIGTNGDTQYF	TGTGCCAGCATTGGGACAAATGGTGATACGCAGTATTTT
TRBV6-6	NA	TRBD1	15	TRBJ1-5	CASMTGADSNQPQHF	TGTGCCAGCATGACAGGGGCCGATAGCAATCAGCCCCAGCATTTT
TRBV28	NA	TRBD2	15	TRBJ2-1	CASSTGTTSYNEQFF	TGTGCCAGCAGTACCGGGACTACCTCCTACAATGAGCAGTTCTTC
TRBV12-3/TRBV12-4	NA	NA	13	TRBJ1-5	CASSLLGSQPQHF	TGTGCCAGCAGTCTCCTGGGGAGTCAGCCCCAGCATTTT
TRBV9	NA	NA	15	TRBJ2-3	CASTPHEGTADTQYF	TGTGCCAGCACCCCCCACGAGGGCACAGCAGATACGCAGTATTTT
TRBV10-3	NA	TRBD1	16	TRBJ1-6	CAISESGGANNSPLHF	TGTGCCATCAGTGAGTCAGGGGGCGCCAATAATTCACCCCTCCACTTT
TRBV7-8	NA	NA	16	TRBJ2-3	CASSLAFAGITDTQYF	TGTGCCAGCAGCTTAGCGTTTGCGGGGATCACAGATACGCAGTATTTT
TRBV19	NA	NA	14	TRBJ2-1	CASSGQGNHNEQFF	TGTGCCAGTAGCGGGCAGGGGAACCACAATGAGCAGTTCTTC
TRBV6-1	few	NA	13	TRBJ1-2	CASRQGASYGYTF	TGTGCCAGCAGACAGGGTGCCTCTTATGGCTACACCTTC
TRBV7-8	NA	NA	16	TRBJ2-5	CASSLGYARGVGTQYF	TGTGCCAGCAGCTTAGGATATGCGAGAGGGGTAGGGACCCAGTACTTC
TRBV7-2	many	NA	16	TRBJ1-1	CASSLRGGTGNTEAFF	TGTGCCAGCAGCTTGAGAGGGGGGACGGGGAACACTGAAGCTTTCTTT
TRBV6-6	NA	NA	13	TRBJ2-7	CASSSEGNYEQYF	TGTGCCAGCAGTTCGGAGGGGAACTACGAGCAGTACTTC
TRBV15	NA	NA	18	TRBJ1-5	CATSRDLSHRVRNQPQHF	TGTGCCACCAGCAGAGATCTGTCCCACAGGGTTAGAAATCAGCCCCAGCATTTT
TRBV12-3/TRBV12-4	many	NA	12	TRBJ1-6	CASSLGPSPLHF	TGTGCCAGCAGTTTGGGGCCTTCACCCCTCCACTTT
TRBV4-3	once	TRBD1	16	TRBJ1-3	CASSQGSTGSGNTIYF	TGCGCCAGCAGCCAAGGTTCGACAGGGAGTGGAAACACCATATATTTT
TRBV7-9	NA	TRBD1	14	TRBJ2-7	CASSSGTGHSEQYF	TGTGCCAGCAGCTCCGGGACAGGGCACTCCGAGCAGTACTTC
TRBV20-1	NA	TRBD2	14	TRBJ2-5	CSASLRGGEETQYF	TGCAGTGCTAGTTTGCGGGGGGGGGAAGAGACCCAGTACTTC
TRBV7-2	few	TRBD2	17	TRBJ2-1	CASSFSPSSGMYNEQFF	TGTGCCAGCAGCTTTTCCCCATCTAGCGGGATGTACAATGAGCAGTTCTTC
TRBV20-1	NA	TRBD1	12	TRBJ2-3	CSAWDRGIGQYF	TGCAGTGCTTGGGACAGGGGCATTGGGCAGTATTTT
TRBV10-3	NA	NA	14	TRBJ2-5	CAISESASEETQYF	TGTGCCATCAGTGAGTCGGCTAGCGAAGAGACCCAGTACTTC
TRBV2	NA	TRBD2	15	TRBJ2-5	CASTWNAGGGETQYF	TGTGCCAGCACCTGGAATGCGGGGGGTGGCGAGACCCAGTACTTC
TRBV2	NA	NA	13	TRBJ1-2	CASSERTYYGYTF	TGTGCCAGCAGTGAACGGACATACTATGGCTACACCTTC
TRBV12-3/TRBV12-4	NA	TRBD1	16	TRBJ1-2	CASSPSSWDRRFGYTF	TGTGCCAGCAGCCCCTCTAGCTGGGACAGGAGGTTTGGCTACACCTTC
TRBV7-2	NA	NA	16	TRBJ2-7	CASSSHSGGGGGEQYF	TGTGCCAGCAGCTCACATTCGGGCGGAGGGGGCGGGGAGCAGTACTTC
TRBV28	NA	TRBD2	12	TRBJ2-4	CASSSGGSIQYF	TGTGCCAGCAGTTCGGGGGGTAGCATTCAGTACTTC
TRBV7-8	NA	NA	14	TRBJ2-3	CARGGSIYTDTQYF	TGTGCCAGGGGCGGTTCTATTTATACAGATACGCAGTATTTT
TRBV2	NA	NA	14	TRBJ1-1	CASSIGGENTEAFF	TGTGCCAGCAGTATAGGGGGGGAGAACACTGAAGCTTTCTTT
TRBV7-6	few	NA	16	TRBJ2-2	CASTPRGQGNTGELFF	TGTGCCAGCACCCCAAGGGGCCAGGGAAACACCGGGGAGCTGTTTTTT